The rows below give T cell receptor beta chains drawn from one sample of a study of CD8 T cells in Susac syndrome. TCRdb re-called the immunoSEQ multiplex PCR reads with MiXCR, one entry per CDR3 protein. The table has more than 80,000 distinct CDR3 sequences, roughly 94% seen once. Sequencing used CD8+ T cells from PBMCs. Receptors originate from a human donor with Susac syndrome. CDR3s include the opening cysteine and the closing phenylalanine or tryptophan. The order of the fields is V gene, J gene, clone size, D gene, CDR3 DNA, CDR3 protein. The D gene is left open where the match is weak. A row's size may be missing; if present it is once, few, many or a size class.

TRBV4-1	TRBJ2-1	-	-	TGCGCCAGCAGCCACAAGACTGGAAGCTCCTACAATGAGCAGTTCTTC	CASSHKTGSSYNEQFF
TRBV7-9	TRBJ2-1	-	TRBD2	TGTGCCAGCAGCTTAGCGCGCCTAGCGGGGGGTTGGGAGCAGTTCTTC	CASSLARLAGGWEQFF
TRBV6-5	TRBJ1-2	-	-	TGTGCCAGCAGTTTCGACACCGACGGGGGCTACACCTTC	CASSFDTDGGYTF
TRBV9	TRBJ1-5	-	-	TGTGCCGCCATCCAGGGACAACTTCTGGCCCAGCATTTT	CAAIQGQLLAQHF
TRBV5-6	TRBJ2-6	-	TRBD2	TGTGCCAGCAGCTTGGCGGGGGGGCCGAGAACTGGGGCCAACGTCCTGACTTTC	CASSLAGGPRTGANVLTF
TRBV2	TRBJ1-1	-	-	TGTGCCAGCACTGGACTTGAAGCTTTCTTT	CASTGLEAFF
TRBV29-1	TRBJ2-5	-	TRBD1	TGCAGCGTGGACCGGACAGGGGTAGAGACCCAGTACTTC	CSVDRTGVETQYF
TRBV20-1	TRBJ2-1	-	-	TGCAGTGCTAGACAGGGGTTATTATCTGAGCAGTTCTTC	CSARQGLLSEQFF
TRBV7-9	TRBJ1-5	-	-	TGTGCCAGCAGCCAGCGGGGGCCCCAGCATTTT	CASSQRGPQHF
TRBV7-9	TRBJ1-2	-	-	TGTGCCAGCAGCTCTCAGGGGTTCCTTGGCTACACCTTC	CASSSQGFLGYTF
TRBV4-3	TRBJ2-2	-	-	TGCGCCAGCAGCCAAGGTGTCAGGGTTATCGGGGAGCTGTTTTTT	CASSQGVRVIGELFF
TRBV12-3/TRBV12-4	TRBJ1-3	-	-	TGTGCCAGCAGCTCGTCTTCTTTCTCCTTTGGAAACACCATATATTTT	CASSSSSFSFGNTIYF
TRBV5-8	TRBJ1-5	-	-	TGTGCCAGCAGCGGACCGACAGGACACGACAATCAGCCCCAGCATTTT	CASSGPTGHDNQPQHF
TRBV6-2/TRBV6-3	TRBJ2-7	-	-	TGTGCCAGCAGTTTGAGATGGGAGCAGTACTTC	CASSLRWEQYF
TRBV12-3/TRBV12-4	TRBJ2-1	-	-	TGTGCCAGCAGCTCTGCCGGGAATGAGCAGTTCTTC	CASSSAGNEQFF
TRBV15	TRBJ1-6	-	-	TGTGCCACCAGCAGAGAGGGGGCACCCCTCCACTTT	CATSREGAPLHF
TRBV4-3	TRBJ2-3	once	-	TGCGCCAGCAGCCCGGACGGGTCTAGCACAGATACGCAGTATTTT	CASSPDGSSTDTQYF
TRBV5-6	TRBJ1-1	once	TRBD1	TGTGCCAGCAGCGTGGACAGGGTGGAAACTGAAGCTTTCTTT	CASSVDRVETEAFF
TRBV15	TRBJ1-1	-	-	TGTGCCACCATGGAAGGGTGGAACACTGAAGCTTTCTTT	CATMEGWNTEAFF
TRBV15	TRBJ1-5	-	-	TGTGCCACCAGCAGAGATGTAACAGTCCTAGCCAATCAGCCCCAGCATTTT	CATSRDVTVLANQPQHF
TRBV7-8	TRBJ2-2	-	-	TGTGCCAGCAGCCCCCGGGGGCTGGGCGGGGAGCTGTTTTTT	CASSPRGLGGELFF
TRBV6-6	TRBJ1-2	-	-	TGTGCCGCCACTGACGGCAACTATGGCTACACCTTC	CAATDGNYGYTF
TRBV7-6	TRBJ2-1	-	-	TGTGCCAGCAGCTTACGGAAGGCGGGGACCTACAATGAGCAGTTCTTC	CASSLRKAGTYNEQFF
TRBV9	TRBJ2-1	once	TRBD2	TGTGCCAGCAGCGTAGAAGGGCTAGCGGGGGGTTACAATGAGCAGTTCTTC	CASSVEGLAGGYNEQFF
TRBV7-9	TRBJ1-1	-	-	TGTGCCAGCAGCTTACCGGGCTTGGCCACTGAAGCTTTCTTT	CASSLPGLATEAFF
TRBV7-9	TRBJ2-7	few	-	TGTGCCAGCGGTGTTTCCTACGAGCAGTACTTC	CASGVSYEQYF
TRBV20-1	TRBJ2-2	once	TRBD2	TGCAGTGCTAGTTTCGCGGGGGGGCTTAGTGGGGAGCTGTTTTTT	CSASFAGGLSGELFF
TRBV7-3	TRBJ2-3	-	TRBD2	TGTGCCAGCAGCTTAGGGCCAGCGGGGGACCGCACAGATACGCAGTATTTT	CASSLGPAGDRTDTQYF
TRBV2	TRBJ1-5	once	-	TGTGCCAGCAGGCCCGACCTTAGCAATCAGCCCCAGCATTTT	CASRPDLSNQPQHF
TRBV2	TRBJ1-1	-	-	TGTGCCAGCAGTGAAGCTGGCCGCACTGAAGCTTTCTTT	CASSEAGRTEAFF
TRBV13	TRBJ1-2	-	TRBD1	TGTGCCAGCAGCACAGGACAGGGAGGGTATGGCTACACCTTC	CASSTGQGGYGYTF
TRBV12-3/TRBV12-4	TRBJ2-3	few	-	TGTGCCAGCAGCCCTGTTACATACGAGCAGTATTTT	CASSPVTYEQYF
TRBV12-5	TRBJ2-3	-	-	TGTGCTAGTGGTTTGCCCCGGGACGGTAGCACAGATACGCAGTATTTT	CASGLPRDGSTDTQYF
TRBV12-3/TRBV12-4	TRBJ1-5	-	-	TGTGCCAGCGGAGCTAGCAATCAGCCCCAGCATTTT	CASGASNQPQHF
TRBV12-3/TRBV12-4	TRBJ2-3	-	TRBD2	TGTGCCAGCACCCCGGGGGGGCTAAAGGGGGATACGCAGTATTTT	CASTPGGLKGDTQYF
TRBV11-2	TRBJ1-5	-	-	TGTGCCAGCAGCTTAGCGCCTAGCCAGCCCCAGCATTTT	CASSLAPSQPQHF
TRBV11-2	TRBJ1-5	-	-	TGTGCCAGCAGCCGGTCGGTGGATCAGCCCCAGCATTTT	CASSRSVDQPQHF
TRBV9	TRBJ1-2	once	TRBD1	TGTGCCAGCAGCGAGGGACAGCCCTATGGCTACACCTTC	CASSEGQPYGYTF
TRBV9	TRBJ1-2	-	-	TGTGCCAGCAGCGAAAAAGGTGGTAACTATGGCTACACCTTC	CASSEKGGNYGYTF
TRBV6-6	TRBJ2-3	-	-	TGTGCCAGCAGTTACAGGGCGGGAGATACGCAGTATTTT	CASSYRAGDTQYF
TRBV13	TRBJ2-1	once	-	TGTGCCAGCAGCACTACAGGGTTGGATGAGCAGTTCTTC	CASSTTGLDEQFF
TRBV6-2/TRBV6-3	TRBJ1-5	few	-	TGTGCCAGCGGGGCGGGCAATCAGCCCCAGCATTTT	CASGAGNQPQHF
TRBV27	TRBJ1-2	-	-	TGTGCCAGCAGCTCCGGGAGCACCGGGGTCCGAGGCTACACCTTC	CASSSGSTGVRGYTF
TRBV20-1	TRBJ2-5	-	-	TGCAGCGCCCAACGCCGAGACCCAGTGTGGGGGTCTCAAGAGACCCAGTACTTC	CSAQRRDPVWGSQETQYF
TRBV12-3/TRBV12-4	TRBJ2-7	-	TRBD1	TGTGCCAGCAGATCCGGGACAGGGGCTCGCGAGCAGTACTTC	CASRSGTGAREQYF
TRBV9	TRBJ2-1	-	-	TGTGCCAGCAGCGTAGACACGGGGCGGGACAATGAGCAGTTCTTC	CASSVDTGRDNEQFF